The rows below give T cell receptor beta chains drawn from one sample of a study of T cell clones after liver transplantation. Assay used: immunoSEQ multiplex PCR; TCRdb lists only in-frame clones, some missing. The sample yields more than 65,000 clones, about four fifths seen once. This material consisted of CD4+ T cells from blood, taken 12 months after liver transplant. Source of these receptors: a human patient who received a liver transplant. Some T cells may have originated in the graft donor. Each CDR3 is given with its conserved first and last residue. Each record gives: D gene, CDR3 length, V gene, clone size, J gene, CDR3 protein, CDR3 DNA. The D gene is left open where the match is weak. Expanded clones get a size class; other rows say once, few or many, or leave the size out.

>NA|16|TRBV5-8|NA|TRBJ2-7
CASSPRGPGGWYEQYF
TGTGCCAGCAGCCCCCGGGGGCCTGGCGGCTGGTACGAGCAGTACTTC
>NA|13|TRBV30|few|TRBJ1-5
CAWSLRGNQPQHF
TGTGCCTGGAGCCTCCGGGGCAATCAGCCCCAGCATTTT
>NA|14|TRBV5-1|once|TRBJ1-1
CASSADTVNTEAFF
TGCGCCAGCAGCGCTGATACAGTGAACACTGAAGCTTTCTTT
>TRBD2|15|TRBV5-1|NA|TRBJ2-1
CASSLLAGNYNEQFF
TGCGCCAGCAGCTTATTAGCGGGGAACTACAATGAGCAGTTCTTC
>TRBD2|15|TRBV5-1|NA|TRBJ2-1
CASSIGLAGGNEQFF
TGCGCCAGCAGCATCGGACTAGCGGGGGGGAATGAGCAGTTCTTC
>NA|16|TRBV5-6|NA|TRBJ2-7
CASSVGTNNIAYEQYF
TGTGCCAGCAGCGTCGGGACAAACAACATAGCCTACGAGCAGTACTTC
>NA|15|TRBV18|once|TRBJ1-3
CASSHGTLGGNTIYF
TGTGCCAGCTCACACGGGACCCTAGGTGGAAACACCATATATTTT
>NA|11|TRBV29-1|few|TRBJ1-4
CSVREDEKLFF
TGCAGCGTCAGGGAGGACGAAAAACTGTTTTTT
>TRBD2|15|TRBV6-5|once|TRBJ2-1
CASSRTSGRNNEQFF
TGTGCCAGCAGTCGTACTAGCGGGAGAAACAATGAGCAGTTCTTC
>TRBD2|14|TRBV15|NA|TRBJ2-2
CATRTSDYTGELFF
TGTGCCACACGGACTAGCGACTATACGGGGGAGCTGTTTTTT
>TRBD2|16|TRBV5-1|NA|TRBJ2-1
CASSLLGTSAYNEQFF
TGCGCCAGCAGCTTACTAGGGACTAGCGCGTACAATGAGCAGTTCTTC
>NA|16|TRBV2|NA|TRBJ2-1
CASSEQGSASYNEQFF
TGTGCCAGCAGTGAACAGGGTAGCGCTTCCTACAATGAGCAGTTCTTC
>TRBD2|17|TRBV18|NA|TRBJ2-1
CASSPIAGERQYNEQFF
TGTGCCAGCTCTCCGATAGCGGGAGAGCGCCAATACAATGAGCAGTTCTTC
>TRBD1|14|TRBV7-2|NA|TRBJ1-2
CASSPNRGIYGYTF
TGTGCCAGCAGCCCCAACAGGGGGATTTATGGCTACACCTTC
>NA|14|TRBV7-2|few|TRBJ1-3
CASSPGNSGNTIYF
TGTGCCAGCAGCCCAGGGAACTCTGGAAACACCATATATTTT
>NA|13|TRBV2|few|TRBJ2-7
CASSEGAGTEQYF
TGTGCCAGCAGTGAAGGGGCAGGAACCGAGCAGTACTTC
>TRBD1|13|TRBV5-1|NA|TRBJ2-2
CASRGPNTGELFF
TGCGCGAGCAGGGGGCCGAACACCGGGGAGCTGTTTTTT
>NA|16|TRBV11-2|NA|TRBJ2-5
CASSLATETAQETQYF
TGTGCCAGCAGCTTGGCGACCGAAACCGCCCAAGAGACCCAGTACTTC
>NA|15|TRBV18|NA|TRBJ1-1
CASSPPVRPNTEAFF
TGTGCCAGCTCACCACCTGTCAGACCGAACACTGAAGCTTTCTTT
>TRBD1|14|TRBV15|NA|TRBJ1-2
CATRRDRSFYGYTF
TGTGCCACCAGGAGGGACAGGTCGTTCTATGGCTACACCTTC
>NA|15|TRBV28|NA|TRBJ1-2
CASRPPGEGFHGYTF
TGTGCCAGCAGACCCCCGGGTGAGGGCTTCCATGGCTACACCTTC
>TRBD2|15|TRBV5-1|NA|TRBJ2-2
CATSPLAGATGELFF
TGCGCCACCTCCCCCCTAGCGGGAGCCACCGGGGAGCTGTTTTTT
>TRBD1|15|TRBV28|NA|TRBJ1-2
CASSVGTGRPYGYTF
TGTGCCAGCAGCGTGGGGACAGGGCGCCCCTATGGCTACACCTTC
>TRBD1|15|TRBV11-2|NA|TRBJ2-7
CASSPAGTAPYEQYF
TGTGCCAGCAGCCCCGCCGGGACAGCACCCTACGAGCAGTACTTC
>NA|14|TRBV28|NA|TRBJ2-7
CASLETRGSYEQYF
TGTGCCAGTTTGGAGACCCGGGGCTCCTACGAGCAGTACTTC
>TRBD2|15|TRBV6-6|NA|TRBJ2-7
CASSPRTSGFYEQYF
TGTGCCAGCAGCCCCCGGACTAGCGGCTTCTACGAGCAGTACTTC
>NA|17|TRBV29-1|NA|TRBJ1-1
CSVEFGRVDDSDTEAFF
TGCAGCGTTGAGTTTGGCAGGGTTGATGACTCGGACACTGAAGCTTTCTTT
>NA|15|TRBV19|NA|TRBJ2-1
CASRRDPSSYNEQFF
TGTGCCAGTAGGAGGGACCCCTCCTCGTACAATGAGCAGTTCTTC
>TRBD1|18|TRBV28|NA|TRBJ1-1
CASSSLGSWDRVGTEAFF
TGTGCCAGCAGTTCCCTTGGCAGTTGGGACAGGGTAGGCACTGAAGCTTTCTTT
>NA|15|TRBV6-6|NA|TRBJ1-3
CASSFATVSGNTIYF
TGTGCCAGCAGTTTCGCGACGGTTTCTGGAAACACCATATATTTT
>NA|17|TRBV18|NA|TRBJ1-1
CASSPSSGRSMNTEAFF
TGTGCCAGCTCACCTTCCTCGGGACGGAGCATGAACACTGAAGCTTTCTTT
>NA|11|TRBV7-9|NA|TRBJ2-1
CASSFVNEQFF
TGTGCCAGCAGCTTCGTCAATGAGCAGTTCTTC
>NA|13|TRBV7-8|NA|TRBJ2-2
CASSLSVPGELFF
TGTGCCAGCAGCTTGTCAGTACCCGGGGAGCTGTTTTTT
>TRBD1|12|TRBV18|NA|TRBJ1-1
CASSDGTVGSFF
TGTGCCAGCTCAGACGGGACAGTCGGCTCTTTCTTT
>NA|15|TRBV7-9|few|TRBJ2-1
CASSLLRGRTNEQFF
TGTGCCAGCAGTTTACTTCGGGGGAGGACCAATGAGCAGTTCTTC
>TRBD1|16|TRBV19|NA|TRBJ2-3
CASSFRRQGGPDTQYF
TGTGCCAGTAGTTTCCGAAGACAGGGTGGCCCAGATACGCAGTATTTT
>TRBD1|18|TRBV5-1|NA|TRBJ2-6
CASRVTGTGSSGANVLTF
TGCGCCAGCAGGGTTACCGGGACAGGGAGCTCTGGGGCCAACGTCCTGACTTTC
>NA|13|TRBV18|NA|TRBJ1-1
CASSGQKNTEAFF
TGTGCCAGCTCAGGACAGAAGAACACTGAAGCTTTCTTT
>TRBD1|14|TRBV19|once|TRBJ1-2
CASRGTGIRYGYTF
TGTGCCAGTAGGGGGACAGGGATACGCTATGGCTACACCTTC
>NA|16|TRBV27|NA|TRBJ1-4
CASSFMGGATNEKLFF
TGTGCCAGCAGTTTCATGGGAGGAGCAACTAATGAAAAACTGTTTTTT
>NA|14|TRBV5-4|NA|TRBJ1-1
CASRLTPTNTEAFF
TGTGCCAGCAGGTTGACGCCAACGAACACTGAAGCTTTCTTT
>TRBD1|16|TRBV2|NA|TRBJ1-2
CASSGITEDRESGYTF
TGTGCCAGCAGTGGCATTACAGAGGACAGGGAAAGTGGCTACACCTTC
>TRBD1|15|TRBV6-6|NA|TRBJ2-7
CASSKTGTVSYEQYF
TGTGCCAGCAGTAAAACCGGGACAGTCTCCTACGAGCAGTACTTC
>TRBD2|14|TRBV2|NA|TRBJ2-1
CASRAGGTYNEQFF
TGTGCCAGCAGGGCGGGAGGGACCTACAATGAGCAGTTCTTC
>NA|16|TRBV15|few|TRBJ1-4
CATSRDSRLGNEKLFF
TGTGCCACCAGCAGAGATTCAAGGTTAGGGAATGAAAAACTGTTTTTT
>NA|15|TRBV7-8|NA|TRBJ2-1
CASSRWGSSNNEQFF
TGTGCCAGCAGTCGATGGGGTAGCAGCAACAATGAGCAGTTCTTC
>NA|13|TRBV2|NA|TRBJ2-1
CAALPGRTNEQFF
TGTGCCGCCCTGCCTGGGCGCACCAATGAGCAGTTCTTC
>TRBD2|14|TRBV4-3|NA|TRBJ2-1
CASSWAGGRNEQFF
TGCGCCAGCAGCTGGGCGGGAGGGCGGAATGAGCAGTTCTTC
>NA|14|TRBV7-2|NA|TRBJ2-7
CASSRTVRSYEQYF
TGTGCCAGCAGCCGAACTGTGAGATCCTACGAGCAGTACTTC
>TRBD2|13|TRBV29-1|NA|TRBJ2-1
CSPTSGSRDEQFF
TGCAGCCCCACTAGCGGGAGTAGGGATGAGCAGTTCTTC
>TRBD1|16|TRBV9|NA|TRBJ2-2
CASSLRTGGTTGELFF
TGTGCCAGCAGCCTACGGACAGGGGGTACGACCGGGGAGCTGTTTTTT
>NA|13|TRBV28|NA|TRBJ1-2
CASSLATDYGYTF
TGTGCCAGCAGTTTAGCCACTGACTATGGCTACACCTTC
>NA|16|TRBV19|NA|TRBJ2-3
CASSRAAAISTDTQYF
TGTGCCAGTAGTCGGGCCGCGGCTATAAGCACAGATACGCAGTATTTT
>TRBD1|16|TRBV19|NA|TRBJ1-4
CASSAGTGGANEKLFF
TGTGCCAGTAGTGCCGGGACAGGGGGAGCTAATGAAAAACTGTTTTTT
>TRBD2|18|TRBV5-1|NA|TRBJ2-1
CASSFIAGGPSSYNEQFF
TGCGCCAGCAGCTTTATAGCGGGAGGGCCGAGCTCCTACAATGAGCAGTTCTTC
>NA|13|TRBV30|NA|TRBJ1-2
CAWSSTGLWGYTF
TGTGCCTGGAGTTCAACAGGGTTGTGGGGCTACACCTTC
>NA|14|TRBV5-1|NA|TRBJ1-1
CASSSNPQNTEAFF
TGCGCCAGCAGCTCAAACCCCCAGAACACTGAAGCTTTCTTT
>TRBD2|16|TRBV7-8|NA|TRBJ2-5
CASSLEAGGVLETQYF
TGTGCCAGCAGCTTAGAGGCTGGGGGGGTTCTGGAGACCCAGTACTTC
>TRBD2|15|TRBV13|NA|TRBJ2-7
CASRPRLAGAHEQYF
TGTGCCAGCAGGCCCCGACTAGCGGGAGCCCACGAGCAGTACTTC
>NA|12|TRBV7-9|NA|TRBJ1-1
CASSSPPGAAFF
TGTGCCAGCAGCTCACCCCCGGGGGCAGCTTTCTTT